The source of this T cell receptor (beta chain) is a study of shared clonotypes between healthy human individuals. Study findings and constraints: Sorted-subset sequencing, rarefaction showed, was incomplete despite large depth. Clonotype sharing levels among donors were expected to vary with sequencing depth.

Naive CD8 populations comprised CD45RO-negative cells positively selected for CCR7, excluding terminally differentiated effector memory CD45RA+ cells. Donors, healthy HIV-negative adults, lacked recent acute infections or vaccinations. Worth noting for this clone: Its antigen remains unknown.

Method: immunoSEQ multiplex PCR; TCRdb's copy keeps in-frame clones and lacks some. The sample includes about 820,000 clones, around 92% of them seen just once. CDR3 length: 15 amino acids. V was pared by 1 base and J by 0 bases, with 10 bases between. CDR1 and CDR2 from the germline V gene are SGHVS and FNYEAQ. The clonotype originates from a man in his thirties or forties in good health. The chain uses TRBV7-6 and TRBJ2-7; a weak D match, TRBD2 (6 bases). The sequenced sample consisted of naive CD8+ T cells sorted from blood. CDR3 in amino acids: CASSLGDSSSYEQYF. The CDR3, as DNA: TGTGCCAGCAGCTTAGGGGACTCGAGCTCCTACGAGCAGTACTTC. Full variable domain (missing parts from reference TRBV7-6 and TRBJ2-7): GAGVSQSPRYKVTKRGQDVALRCDPISGHVSLYWYRQALGQGPEFLTYFNYEAQQDKSGLPNDRFSAERPEGSISTLTIQRTEQRDSAMYRCASSLGDSSSYEQYFGPGTRLTVT.